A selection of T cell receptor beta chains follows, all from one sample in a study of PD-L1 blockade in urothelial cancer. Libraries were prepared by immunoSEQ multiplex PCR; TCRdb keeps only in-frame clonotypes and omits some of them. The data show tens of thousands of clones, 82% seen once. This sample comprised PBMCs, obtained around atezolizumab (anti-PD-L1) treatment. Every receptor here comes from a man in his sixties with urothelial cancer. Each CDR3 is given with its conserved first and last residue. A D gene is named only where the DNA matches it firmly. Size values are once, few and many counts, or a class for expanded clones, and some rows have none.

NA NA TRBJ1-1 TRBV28 TGTGCCACCTTGGAAGGGGACACTGAAGCTTTCTTT CATLEGDTEAFF
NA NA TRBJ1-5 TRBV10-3 TGTGCCATCAGTCAAGGGAGGGAACAGCCCCAGCATTTT CAISQGREQPQHF
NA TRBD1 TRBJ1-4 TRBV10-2 TGCGCCAGCAGTTGGACAGGGGGTAATGAAAAACTGTTTTTT CASSWTGGNEKLFF
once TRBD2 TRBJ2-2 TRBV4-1 TGCGCCAGCAGCCTGAGGACTAGCGCGAACACCGGGGAGCTGTTTTTT CASSLRTSANTGELFF
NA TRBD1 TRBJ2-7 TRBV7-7 TGTGCCAGCAGCTTCCAGACAGGGGACGAGCAGTACTTC CASSFQTGDEQYF
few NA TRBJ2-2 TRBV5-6 TGTGCCAGCAGCTTGGGGGGAGGGAACACCGGGGAGCTGTTTTTT CASSLGGGNTGELFF
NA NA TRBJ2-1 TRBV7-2 TGTGCCAGCAGCTTAGCCCCGGGTGATGAGCAGTTCTTC CASSLAPGDEQFF
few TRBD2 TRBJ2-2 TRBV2 TGTGCCAGCAGGCCTCGGACTAGCGGCAACACCGGGGAGCTGTTTTTT CASRPRTSGNTGELFF
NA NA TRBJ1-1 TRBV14 TGTGCCAGCAGCCCCGGGAGGGGCACTGAAGCTTTCTTT CASSPGRGTEAFF
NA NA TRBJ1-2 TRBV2 TGTGCCAGCAGCTCTACAGGGATACGTGGCTACACCTTC CASSSTGIRGYTF
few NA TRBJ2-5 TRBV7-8 TGTGCCAGCAGCCCTGCGGCCGCCATGGGGCCAGGCGAGACCCAGTACTTC CASSPAAAMGPGETQYF
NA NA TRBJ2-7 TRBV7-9 TGTGCCAGCAGCTCGCGAATCGTGCGTAAGCAGTACTTC CASSSRIVRKQYF
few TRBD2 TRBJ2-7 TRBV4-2 TGTGCCAGCAGCCCCTTCGTATCGGGGGGGAACCTTTACGAGCAGTACTTC CASSPFVSGGNLYEQYF
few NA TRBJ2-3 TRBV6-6 TGTGCCAGCAGGAGTCCAACTCGCTATACGCAGTATTTT CASRSPTRYTQYF
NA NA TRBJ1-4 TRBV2 TGTGCCAGCAGCGAACGGCGGGGCGGAGGTGAAAAACTGTTTTTT CASSERRGGGEKLFF
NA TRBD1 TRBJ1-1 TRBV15 TGTGCCACCAGCACCCCCCGGGACAGCGTAATGAACACTGAAGCTTTCTTT CATSTPRDSVMNTEAFF
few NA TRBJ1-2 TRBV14 TGTGCCAGCAGCCAAGCCAGGGGATTTTATGGCTACACCTTC CASSQARGFYGYTF